This T cell receptor (beta chain) was identified in a study of beta chain features in type 1 diabetes. General study points: Shorter templates may be favored by PCR, equally so in patients and controls. Researchers reported that naive, central memory and Treg TCRB repertoires appeared more similar in patients than in healthy donors.

The V end lost 0 bases, the J end lost 8 bases, and 16 bases lay between the germline ends. CDR1 and CDR2 from the germline V gene are LNHNV and YYDKDF (reference sequence). The CDR3 is 15 amino acids. For this clone: What it recognizes is unknown.

Investigators reverse transcribed all isolated RNA, so they sequenced expressed TCRB transcripts. Profiled with immunoSEQ multiplex PCR; TCRdb holds only in-frame clones, not every one. The profile shows 200,000 to 250,000 clones, roughly 14% of them singletons. The TCR was taken from a woman in her forties in good health. Specimen: naive CD4+ T cells from blood. This chain joins TRBV15 and TRBJ1-2, with unresolved D. The CDR3, as DNA: TGTGCCACCAGCAGAGAAGGCCCCGGGTTTCGCGGCTACACCTTC. Translating gives CATSREGPGFRGYTF.